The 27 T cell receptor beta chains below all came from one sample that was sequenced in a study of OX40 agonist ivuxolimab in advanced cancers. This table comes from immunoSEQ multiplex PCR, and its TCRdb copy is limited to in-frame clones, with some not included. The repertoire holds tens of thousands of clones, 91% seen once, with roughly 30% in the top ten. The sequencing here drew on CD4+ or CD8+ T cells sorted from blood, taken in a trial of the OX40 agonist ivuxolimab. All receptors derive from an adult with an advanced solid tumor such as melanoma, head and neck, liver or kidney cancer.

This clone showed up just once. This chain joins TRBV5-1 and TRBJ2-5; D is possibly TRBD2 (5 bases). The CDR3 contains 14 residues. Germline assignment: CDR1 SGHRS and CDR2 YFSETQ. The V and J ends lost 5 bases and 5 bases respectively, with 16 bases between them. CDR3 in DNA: TGCGCCAGCAGTCCCGGCGGGTATGGGGAGACCCAGTACTTC. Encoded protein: CASSPGGYGETQYF.

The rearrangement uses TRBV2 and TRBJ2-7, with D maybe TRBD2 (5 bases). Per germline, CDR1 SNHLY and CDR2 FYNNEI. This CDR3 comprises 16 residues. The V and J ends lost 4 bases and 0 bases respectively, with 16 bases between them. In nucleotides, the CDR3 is TGTGCCAGCAGTGGACTACGAACCACCTACTCCTACGAGCAGTACTTC. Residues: CASSGLRTTYSYEQYF.

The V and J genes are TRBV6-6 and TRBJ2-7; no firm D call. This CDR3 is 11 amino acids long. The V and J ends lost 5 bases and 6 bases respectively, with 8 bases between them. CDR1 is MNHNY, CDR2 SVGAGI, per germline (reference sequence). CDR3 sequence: CASSLSREQYF. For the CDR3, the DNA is TGTGCCAGCAGTCTGTCCCGCGAGCAGTACTTC.

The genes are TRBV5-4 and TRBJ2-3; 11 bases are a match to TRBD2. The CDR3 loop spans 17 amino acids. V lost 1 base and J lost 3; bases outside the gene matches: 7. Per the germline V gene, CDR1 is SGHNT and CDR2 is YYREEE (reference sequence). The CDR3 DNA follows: TGTGCCAGCAGCTTGCGAACTAGCGGGAGAGGGACAGATACGCAGTATTTT. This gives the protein CASSLRTSGRGTDTQYF.

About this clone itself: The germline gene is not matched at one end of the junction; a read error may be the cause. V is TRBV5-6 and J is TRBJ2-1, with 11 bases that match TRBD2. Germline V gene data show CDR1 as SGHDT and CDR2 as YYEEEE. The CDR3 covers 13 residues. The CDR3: CASSKRTSGSLVF. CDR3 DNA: TGTGCCAGCAGCAAACGAACTAGCGGGAGTTTGGTCTTC.

CDR3 amino acids: CASSLASDTQYF. CDR3 nucleotides: TGTGCCAGCAGCTTGGCATCAGATACGCAGTATTTT. The rearrangement uses TRBV5-6 and TRBJ2-3, with no clear D. The CDR3 length is 12 residues. Germline CDR1 reads SGHDT; CDR2 reads YYEEEE. With 0 bases removed from V and 4 bases from J, the gap between germline ends came to 3 bases.

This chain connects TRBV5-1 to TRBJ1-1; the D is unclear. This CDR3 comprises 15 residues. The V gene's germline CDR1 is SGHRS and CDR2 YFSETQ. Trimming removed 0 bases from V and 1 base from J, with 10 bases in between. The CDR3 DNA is TGCGCCAGCAGCTTGGGGTTAGGAGGGAACACTGAAGCTTTCTTT. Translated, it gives CASSLGLGGNTEAFF.

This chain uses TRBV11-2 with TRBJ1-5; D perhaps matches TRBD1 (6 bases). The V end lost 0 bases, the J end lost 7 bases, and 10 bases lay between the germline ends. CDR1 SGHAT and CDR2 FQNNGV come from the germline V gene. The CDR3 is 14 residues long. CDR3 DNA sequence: TGTGCCAGCAGCTTAGAGGCAGGGGAACAGCCCCAGCATTTT. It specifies CASSLEAGEQPQHF.

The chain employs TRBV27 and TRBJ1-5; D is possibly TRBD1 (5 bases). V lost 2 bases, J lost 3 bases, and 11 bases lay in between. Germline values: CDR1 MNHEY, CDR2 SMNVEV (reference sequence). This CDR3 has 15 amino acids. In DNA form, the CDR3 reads TGTGCCAGCAGTTTACGCGGGGCCGCCAATCAGCCCCAGCATTTT. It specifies CASSLRGAANQPQHF.

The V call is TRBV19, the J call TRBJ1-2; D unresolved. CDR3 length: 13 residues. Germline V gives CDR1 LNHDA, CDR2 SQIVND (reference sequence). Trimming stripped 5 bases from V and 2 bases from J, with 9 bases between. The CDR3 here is CASSLTENYGYTF. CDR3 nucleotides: TGTGCCAGTAGTCTTACCGAGAACTATGGCTACACCTTC.

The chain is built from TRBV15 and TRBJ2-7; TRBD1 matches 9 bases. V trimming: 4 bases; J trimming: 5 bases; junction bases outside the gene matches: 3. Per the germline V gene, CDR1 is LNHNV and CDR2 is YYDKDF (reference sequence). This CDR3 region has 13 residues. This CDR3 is CATSTRDRDEQYF. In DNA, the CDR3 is TGTGCCACCAGCACCCGGGACAGGGACGAGCAGTACTTC.

The chain's CDR3 is CASSLGRGHETQYF. CDR3 nucleotides: TGTGCCAGCAGCTTGGGCAGGGGGCATGAGACCCAGTACTTC. This chain uses TRBV5-6 with TRBJ2-5; TRBD1 agrees at 8 bases. This CDR3 region has 14 residues. The trim removed 0 bases at V and 5 bases at J, leaving 3 bases unmatched. Per germline, CDR1 SGHDT and CDR2 YYEEEE.

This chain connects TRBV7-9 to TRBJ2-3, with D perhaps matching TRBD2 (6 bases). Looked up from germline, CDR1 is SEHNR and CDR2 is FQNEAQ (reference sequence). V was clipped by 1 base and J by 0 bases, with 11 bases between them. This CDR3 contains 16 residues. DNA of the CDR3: TGTGCCAGCAGCTTAGTGCCAGGAGGGAGCACAGATACGCAGTATTTT. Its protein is CASSLVPGGSTDTQYF.

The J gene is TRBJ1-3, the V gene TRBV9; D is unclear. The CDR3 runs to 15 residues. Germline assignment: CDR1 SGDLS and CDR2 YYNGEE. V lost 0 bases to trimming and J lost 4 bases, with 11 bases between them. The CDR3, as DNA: TGTGCCAGCAGCGTAGCCCCCTTCACAGGAAACACCATATATTTT. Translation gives CASSVAPFTGNTIYF.

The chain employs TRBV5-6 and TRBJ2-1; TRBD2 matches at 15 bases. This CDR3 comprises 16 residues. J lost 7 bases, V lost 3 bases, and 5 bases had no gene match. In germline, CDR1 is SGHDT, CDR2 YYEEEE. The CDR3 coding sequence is TGTGCCAGCAGCTCCGGGACTAGCGGGAGGTGGAATGAGCAGTTCTTC. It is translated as CASSSGTSGRWNEQFF.

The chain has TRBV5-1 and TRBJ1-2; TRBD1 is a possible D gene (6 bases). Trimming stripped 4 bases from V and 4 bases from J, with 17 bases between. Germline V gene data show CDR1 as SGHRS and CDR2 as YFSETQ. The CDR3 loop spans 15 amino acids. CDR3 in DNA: TGCGCCAGCAGCCTGACGGGGGGCGAAGCCTATGGCTACACCTTC. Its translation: CASSLTGGEAYGYTF.

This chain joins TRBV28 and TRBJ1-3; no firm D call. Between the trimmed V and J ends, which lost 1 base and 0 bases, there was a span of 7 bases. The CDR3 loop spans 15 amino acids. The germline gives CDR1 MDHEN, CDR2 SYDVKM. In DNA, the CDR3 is TGTGCCAGCAGTTTATTCGCCGGCTCTGGAAACACCATATATTTT. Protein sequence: CASSLFAGSGNTIYF. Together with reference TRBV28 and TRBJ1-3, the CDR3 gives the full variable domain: DVKVTQSSRYLVKRTGEKVFLECVQDMDHENMFWYRQDPGLGLRLIYFSYDVKMKEKGDIPEGYSVSREKKERFSLILESASTNQTSMYLCASSLFAGSGNTIYFGEGSWLTVV.

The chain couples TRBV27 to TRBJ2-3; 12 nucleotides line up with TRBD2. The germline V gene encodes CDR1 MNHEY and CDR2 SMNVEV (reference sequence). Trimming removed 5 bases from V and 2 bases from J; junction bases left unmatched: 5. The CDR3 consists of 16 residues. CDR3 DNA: TGTGCCAGCAGTCCTGGACTAGCGGGACCCACAGATACGCAGTATTTT. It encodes CASSPGLAGPTDTQYF.

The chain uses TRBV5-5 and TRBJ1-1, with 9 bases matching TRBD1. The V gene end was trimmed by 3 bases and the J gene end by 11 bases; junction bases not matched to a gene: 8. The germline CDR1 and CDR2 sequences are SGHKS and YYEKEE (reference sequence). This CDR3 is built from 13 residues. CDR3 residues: CASSSTGGRAAFF. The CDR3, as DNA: TGTGCCAGCAGCTCCACAGGGGGCAGAGCGGCTTTCTTT.

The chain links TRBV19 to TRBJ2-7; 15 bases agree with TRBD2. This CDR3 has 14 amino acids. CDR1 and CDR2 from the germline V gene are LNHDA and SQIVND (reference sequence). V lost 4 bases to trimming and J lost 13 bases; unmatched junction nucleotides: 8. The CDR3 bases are TGTGCCAGTAGTACCGGACTAGCGGGAGGGCCGACTTACTTC. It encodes CASSTGLAGGPTYF.

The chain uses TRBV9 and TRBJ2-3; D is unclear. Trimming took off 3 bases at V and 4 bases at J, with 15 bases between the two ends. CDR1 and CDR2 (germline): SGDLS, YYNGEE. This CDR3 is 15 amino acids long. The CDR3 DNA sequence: TGTGCCAGCAGCGCAACCCCAGGTTCGGCAGATACGCAGTATTTT. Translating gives CASSATPGSADTQYF.

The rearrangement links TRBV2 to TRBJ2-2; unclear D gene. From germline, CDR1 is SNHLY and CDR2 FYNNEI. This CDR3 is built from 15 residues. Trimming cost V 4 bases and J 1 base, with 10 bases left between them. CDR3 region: CASSGFSLNTGELFF. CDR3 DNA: TGTGCCAGCAGTGGATTCAGTCTGAACACCGGGGAGCTGTTTTTT.

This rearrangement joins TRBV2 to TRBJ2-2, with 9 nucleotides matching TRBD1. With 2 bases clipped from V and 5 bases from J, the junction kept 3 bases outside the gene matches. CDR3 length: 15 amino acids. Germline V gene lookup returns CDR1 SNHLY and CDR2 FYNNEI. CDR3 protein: CASSESQGATGELFF. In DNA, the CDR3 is TGTGCCAGCAGTGAATCACAGGGGGCAACCGGGGAGCTGTTTTTT.

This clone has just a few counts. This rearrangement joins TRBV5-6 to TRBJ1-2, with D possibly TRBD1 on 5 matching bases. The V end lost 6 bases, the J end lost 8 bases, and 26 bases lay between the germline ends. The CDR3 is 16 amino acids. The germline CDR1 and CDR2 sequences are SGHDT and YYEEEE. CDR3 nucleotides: TGTGCCAGCACCACTTTAACAGGCAGGGCGGTCAAGGGCTACACCTTC. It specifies CASTTLTGRAVKGYTF.

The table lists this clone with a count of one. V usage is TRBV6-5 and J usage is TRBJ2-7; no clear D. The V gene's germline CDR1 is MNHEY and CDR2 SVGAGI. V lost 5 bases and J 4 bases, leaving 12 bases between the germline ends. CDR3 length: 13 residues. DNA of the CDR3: TGTGCCAGCAGTGAAGTGCATCTTTACGAGCAGTACTTC. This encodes CASSEVHLYEQYF.

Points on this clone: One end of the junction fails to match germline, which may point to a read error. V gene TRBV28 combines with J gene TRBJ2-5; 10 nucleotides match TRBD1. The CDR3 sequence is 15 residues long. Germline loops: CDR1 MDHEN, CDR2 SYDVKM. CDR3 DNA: TGTGCCAGCAGTATATGGGACAGGGGTGGGCCGACCCAGTACTTC. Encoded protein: CASSIWDRGGPTQYF.

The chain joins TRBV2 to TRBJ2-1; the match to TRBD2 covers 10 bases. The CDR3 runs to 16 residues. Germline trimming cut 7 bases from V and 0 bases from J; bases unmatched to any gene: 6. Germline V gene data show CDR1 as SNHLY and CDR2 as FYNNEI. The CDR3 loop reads CASKLAGMSSYNEQFF. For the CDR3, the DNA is TGTGCCAGCAAACTAGCGGGGATGAGCTCCTACAATGAGCAGTTCTTC.